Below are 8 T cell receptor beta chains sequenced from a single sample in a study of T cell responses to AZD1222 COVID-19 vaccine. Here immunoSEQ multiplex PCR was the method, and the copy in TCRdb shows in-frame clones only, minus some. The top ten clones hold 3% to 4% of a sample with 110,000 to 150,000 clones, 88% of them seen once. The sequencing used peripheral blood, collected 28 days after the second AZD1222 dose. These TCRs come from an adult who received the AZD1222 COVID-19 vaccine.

The CDR3 coding sequence is TGTGCCAGCTCACCATCTGGGCGAGCAACCGAAAAACTGTTTTTT. Translating it yields CASSPSGRATEKLFF. The rearrangement joins TRBV18 to TRBJ1-4; no clear D. Looked up from germline, CDR1 is KGHSH and CDR2 is LQKENI. V lost 2 bases and J lost 8, with 15 bases in between. The CDR3 consists of 15 residues.

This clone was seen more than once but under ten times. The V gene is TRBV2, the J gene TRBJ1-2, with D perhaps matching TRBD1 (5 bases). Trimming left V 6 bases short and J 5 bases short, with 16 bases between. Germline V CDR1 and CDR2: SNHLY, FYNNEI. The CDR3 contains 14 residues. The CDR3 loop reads CASSRRGQLYGYTF. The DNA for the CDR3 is TGTGCCAGCAGCCGGAGGGGCCAACTTTATGGCTACACCTTC.

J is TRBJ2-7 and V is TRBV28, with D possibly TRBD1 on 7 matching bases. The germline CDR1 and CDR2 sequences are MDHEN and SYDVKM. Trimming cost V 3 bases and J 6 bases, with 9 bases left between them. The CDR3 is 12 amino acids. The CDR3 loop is CASSFQGGEQYF. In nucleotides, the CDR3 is TGTGCCAGCAGTTTTCAGGGGGGCGAGCAGTACTTC.

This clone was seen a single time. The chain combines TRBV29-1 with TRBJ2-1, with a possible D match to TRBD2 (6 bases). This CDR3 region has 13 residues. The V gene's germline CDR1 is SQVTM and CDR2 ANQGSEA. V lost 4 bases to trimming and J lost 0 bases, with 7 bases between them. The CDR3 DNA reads TGCAGCGTTGGCGGGAACTCCTACAATGAGCAGTTCTTC. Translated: CSVGGNSYNEQFF.

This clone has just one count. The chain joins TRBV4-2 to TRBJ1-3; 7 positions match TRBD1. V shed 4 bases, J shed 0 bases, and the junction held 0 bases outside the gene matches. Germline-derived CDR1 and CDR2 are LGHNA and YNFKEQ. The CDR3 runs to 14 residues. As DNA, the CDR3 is TGTGCCAGCAGCCGACAGGGCTCTGGAAACACCATATATTTT. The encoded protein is CASSRQGSGNTIYF.

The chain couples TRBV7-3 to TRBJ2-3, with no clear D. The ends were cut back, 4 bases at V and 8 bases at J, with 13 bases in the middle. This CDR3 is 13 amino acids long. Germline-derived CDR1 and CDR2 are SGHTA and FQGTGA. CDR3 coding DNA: TGTGCCAGCAGCTCGCTCGCCTCTTCTACGCAGTATTTT. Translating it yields CASSSLASSTQYF.

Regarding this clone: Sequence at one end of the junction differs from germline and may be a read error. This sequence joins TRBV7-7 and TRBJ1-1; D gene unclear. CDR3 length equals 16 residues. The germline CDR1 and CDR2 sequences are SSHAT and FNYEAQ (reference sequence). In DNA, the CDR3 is TGTGCTAGCAGCTTAGGGCCACCTTCAGCGAACACTGAAGCTTTCTTT. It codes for CASSLGPPSANTEAFF.

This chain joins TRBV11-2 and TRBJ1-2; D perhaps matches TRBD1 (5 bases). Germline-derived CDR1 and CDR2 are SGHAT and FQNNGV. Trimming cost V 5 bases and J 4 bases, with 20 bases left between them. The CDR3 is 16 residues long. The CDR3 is CASSPIRGTPFYGYTF. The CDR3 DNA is TGTGCCAGCAGCCCGATCCGGGGGACGCCCTTCTATGGCTACACCTTC.